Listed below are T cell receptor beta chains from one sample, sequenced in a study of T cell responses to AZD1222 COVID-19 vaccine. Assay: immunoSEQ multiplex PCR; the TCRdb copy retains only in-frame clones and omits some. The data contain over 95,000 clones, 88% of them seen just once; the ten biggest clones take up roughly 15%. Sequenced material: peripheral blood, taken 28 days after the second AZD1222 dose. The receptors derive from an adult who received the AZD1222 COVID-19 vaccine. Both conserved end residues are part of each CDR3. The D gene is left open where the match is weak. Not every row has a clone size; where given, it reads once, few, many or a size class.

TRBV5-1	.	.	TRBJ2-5	TGCGCCAGCAGCACGGGGACTCAAGAGACCCAGTACTTC	CASSTGTQETQYF
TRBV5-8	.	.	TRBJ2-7	TGTGCCAGCAGCTTGGCCGGAGGGAGAGGCGAGCAGTACTTC	CASSLAGGRGEQYF
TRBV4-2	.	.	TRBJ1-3	TGTGCCAGCAGCCAAGAAAGGGGACTAGGAGGAAACACCATATATTTT	CASSQERGLGGNTIYF
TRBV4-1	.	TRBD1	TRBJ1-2	TGCGCCAGCAGCCAAGATAGGGGGCGCGTCTATGGCTACACCTTC	CASSQDRGRVYGYTF
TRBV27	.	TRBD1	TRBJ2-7	TGTGCCAGCAGTTTCGGCAGGGGGCTATACGAGCAGTACTTC	CASSFGRGLYEQYF
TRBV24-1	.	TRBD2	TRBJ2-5	TGTGCCACCAGTGAGGGGAGCGGGGTCCAAGAGACCCAGTACTTC	CATSEGSGVQETQYF
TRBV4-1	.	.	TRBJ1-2	TGCGCCAGCAGCCCTTGGGACCCGCGGGACTATGGCTACACCTTC	CASSPWDPRDYGYTF
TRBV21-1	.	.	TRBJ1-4	TGTGCCAGCACAACCTCCCCGGATGAAAAACTGTTTTTT	CASTTSPDEKLFF
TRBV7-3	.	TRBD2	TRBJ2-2	TGTGCCAGCAGCTTATTGCTTCCTAGCGGATCCACCGGGGAGCTGTTTTTT	CASSLLLPSGSTGELFF
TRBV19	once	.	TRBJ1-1	TGTGCCAGTAGTATAGATGGCTTGAACACTGAAGCTTTCTTT	CASSIDGLNTEAFF
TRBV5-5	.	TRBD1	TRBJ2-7	TGTGCCAGCAGCCCGGACGTGGACAGGGTCCTCGAGCAGTACTTC	CASSPDVDRVLEQYF
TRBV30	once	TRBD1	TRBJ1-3	TGTGCCTGGAGTGACCCCGGGACAGGGGCTTTCGGCTCTGGAAACACCATATATTTT	CAWSDPGTGAFGSGNTIYF
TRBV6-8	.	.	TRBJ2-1	TGTGCCAGAAGGTTAAACAGGAGGGAGAGGTACAATGAGCAGTTCTTC	CARRLNRRERYNEQFF
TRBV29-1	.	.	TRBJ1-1	TGCAGCGCCTCGATGAACACTGAAGCTTTCTTT	CSASMNTEAFF
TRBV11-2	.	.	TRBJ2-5	TGTGCCAGCAGCCGACTAGCGGGACAGGGGGAGACCCAGTACTTC	CASSRLAGQGETQYF
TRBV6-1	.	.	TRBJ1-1	TGTGCCAGCAGTGAAGAGGAAAAGGATGAAGCTTTCTTT	CASSEEEKDEAFF
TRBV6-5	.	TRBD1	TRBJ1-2	TGTGCCAGCAGTCGTGACAGGGCAGACTATGGCTACACCTTC	CASSRDRADYGYTF
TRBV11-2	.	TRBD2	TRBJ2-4	TGTGCCAGCAGGCAACTAGCGGGCAAAAACATTCAGTACTTC	CASRQLAGKNIQYF
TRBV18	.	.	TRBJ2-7	TGTGCCAGCTCACCCGCTGCCGGGTACGAGCAGTACTTC	CASSPAAGYEQYF
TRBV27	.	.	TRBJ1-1	TGTGCCAGCATCAACCAGGTGAACACTGAAGCTTTCTTT	CASINQVNTEAFF
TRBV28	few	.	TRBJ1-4	TGTGCCAGCGGCTTGGGAGAAGGGGACTTAAATGAAAAACTGTTTTTT	CASGLGEGDLNEKLFF
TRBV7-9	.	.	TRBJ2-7	TGTGCCAGCAGCTCCCCTAAGGATTTGGGCGAGCAGTACTTC	CASSSPKDLGEQYF
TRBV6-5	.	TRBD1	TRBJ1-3	TGTGCCAGCAGTCCGGACAGGGCGTCTGGAAACACCATATATTTT	CASSPDRASGNTIYF
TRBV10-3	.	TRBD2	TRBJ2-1	TGTGCCATCTCGACTAGCGGGATTTATGATGAGCAGTTCTTC	CAISTSGIYDEQFF
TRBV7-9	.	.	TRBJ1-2	TGTGCCAGCAGCTTAAGATCGGACAGCGGCTACACCTTC	CASSLRSDSGYTF
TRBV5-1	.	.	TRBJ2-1	TGCGCCAGCAGCTTGGGCTTCAGCTCCTACAATGAGCAGTTCTTC	CASSLGFSSYNEQFF
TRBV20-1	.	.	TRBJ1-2	TGCAGTGCTAGTCCTATGCGCGGGTATGGCTACACCTTC	CSASPMRGYGYTF
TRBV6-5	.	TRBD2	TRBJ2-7	TGTGCCAGCAGGACTAGCGGGACCTACGAGCAGTACTTC	CASRTSGTYEQYF
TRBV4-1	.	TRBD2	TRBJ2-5	TGCGCCAGCAGCCAAGGTGGACTAGCGGGTGCCCAAGAGACCCAGTACTTC	CASSQGGLAGAQETQYF
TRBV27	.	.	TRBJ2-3	TGTGCCAGCAGTCCTAGCAACCTTCCAGATACGCAGTATTTT	CASSPSNLPDTQYF
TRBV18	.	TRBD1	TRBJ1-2	TGTGCCAGCTCACTGGGACAGGGGGCCGGCTACACCTTC	CASSLGQGAGYTF
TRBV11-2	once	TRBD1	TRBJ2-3	TGTGCCAGCAGCTTCGGACAGGGGGGCACAGATACGCAGTATTTT	CASSFGQGGTDTQYF